This T cell receptor (beta chain) is drawn from a study of technical replicates of blood from a handful of donors. The germline CDR1 and CDR2 sequences are ENHRY and SYGVKD. Trimming removed 6 bases from V and 4 bases from J; junction bases left unmatched: 7. This CDR3 has 15 amino acids. The data were produced by immunoSEQ multiplex PCR, yet TCRdb's version contains in-frame clones alone and is incomplete. In the table there are over 70,000 clones, roughly 94% of which are singletons. The sample comprised T cells isolated from PBMCs. The rearrangement uses TRBV10-3 and TRBJ1-1, with 11 positions matching TRBD1. This sequence was found in a human donor in good health. Written as DNA, the CDR3 is TGTGCCATCAGGGGACAGGGGGGGATCGGCACTGAAGCTTTCTTT. As protein: CAIRGQGGIGTEAFF.